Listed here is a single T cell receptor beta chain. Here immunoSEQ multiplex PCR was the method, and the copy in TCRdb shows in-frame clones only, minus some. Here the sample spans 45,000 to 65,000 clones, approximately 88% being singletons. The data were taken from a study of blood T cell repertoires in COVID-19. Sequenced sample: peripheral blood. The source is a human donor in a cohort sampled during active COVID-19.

Here the CDR3 reads CATSFRLAGSTDTQYF. The CDR3 nucleotides are TGTGCCACCAGCTTCAGACTAGCGGGGAGCACAGATACGCAGTATTTT. The chain carries TRBV15 and TRBJ2-3; 11 bases are shared with TRBD2. CDR3 size: 16 residues. Germline-derived CDR1 and CDR2 are LNHNV and YYDKDF (reference sequence). V lost 5 bases, J lost 0 bases, and 4 bases stayed unmatched.